The 10 T cell receptor beta chains below come from one sample, sequenced in a study of CD8+ T cells in alopecia areata. It was cDNA, reverse transcribed from extracted RNA, that served as the sequencing template. Sequenced by immunoSEQ multiplex PCR; TCRdb stores in-frame clones only, minus some. The sample has fewer than 250,000 clones, more than 30% seen once; the top ten hold 0.48%. Indicated treatment: oral pan-JAK inhibitor, 5-10 mg twice daily. This sample comprised CD4+ T cells sorted from blood, obtained at approximately week 30, from a patient treated with tofacitinib. The origin of the receptors is a human donor with alopecia areata.

This chain connects TRBV29-1 to TRBJ1-2, with D possibly being TRBD1 (5 bases). V dropped 4 bases and J dropped 8 bases, with 14 bases sitting between them. Germline V CDR1 and CDR2: SQVTM, ANQGSEA. The CDR3 sequence is 12 residues long. The CDR3 sequence is CSVVGTGKGYTF. For the CDR3, the DNA is TGCAGCGTTGTGGGGACGGGGAAAGGCTACACCTTC.

V and J are TRBV18 and TRBJ1-2; 7 bases map to TRBD1. The ends lost 6 bases at V and 8 bases at J; junction bases unmatched: 9. Germline values: CDR1 KGHSH, CDR2 LQKENI. The CDR3 loop spans 13 amino acids. The CDR3: CASSPQVDRGYTF. In DNA form, the CDR3 reads TGTGCCAGCTCTCCCCAGGTGGACAGGGGCTACACCTTC.

The chain combines TRBV4-1 with TRBJ2-5, with D perhaps TRBD1 or TRBD2 (6 bases each). V dropped 1 base and J dropped 5 bases, with 14 bases sitting between them. This CDR3 is 15 amino acids long. The germline gives CDR1 MGHRA, CDR2 YSYEKL. CDR3 nucleotide sequence: TGCGCCAGCAGCCAAGGCTGGGGGCTAGCGGAGACCCAGTACTTC. Translating gives CASSQGWGLAETQYF.

The chain recombines TRBV5-1 with TRBJ2-1; TRBD1 or TRBD2 may be the D gene (5 bases each). Germline V gives CDR1 SGHRS, CDR2 YFSETQ. Trimming left V 0 bases short and J 3 bases short, with 10 bases between. The CDR3 loop spans 15 amino acids. In nucleotides, the CDR3 is TGCGCCAGCAGCTTGGCGGGGACGGTCTACAATGAGCAGTTCTTC. Its protein product is CASSLAGTVYNEQFF. The full variable domain, rest sourced from reference TRBV5-1 and TRBJ2-1, is KAGVTQTPRYLIKTRGQQVTLSCSPISGHRSVSWYQQTPGQGLQFLFEYFSETQRNKGNFPGRFSGRQFSNSRSEMNVSTLELGDSALYLCASSLAGTVYNEQFFGPGTRLTVL.

Written as DNA, the CDR3 is TGTGCCAGCAGTTACCGACAGGGGTACGAGCAGTACTTC. Its translation: CASSYRQGYEQYF. The chain couples TRBV6-5 to TRBJ2-7; 8 bases match TRBD1. The CDR3 runs to 13 residues. V shed 2 bases, J shed 4 bases, and the junction held 1 base outside the gene matches. Germline CDR1 is MNHEY and CDR2 is SVGAGI.

The rearrangement links TRBV5-6 to TRBJ1-5, with a tentative D call TRBD1 (6 bases). Trimming removed 3 bases from V and 1 base from J, with 14 bases in between. The germline V gene has CDR1 SGHDT and CDR2 YYEEEE. The CDR3 length is 16 residues. The CDR3 DNA reads TGTGCCAGCAGCTCGCGGGGGGCTATAAGCAATCAGCCCCAGCATTTT. Translating it yields CASSSRGAISNQPQHF.

On this clone: The sample holds other DNA sequences that translate to the same CDR3. The rearrangement links TRBV5-1 to TRBJ2-3; 7 nucleotides agree with TRBD2. Trimming removed 5 bases from V and 0 bases from J; junction bases left unmatched: 3. The CDR3 runs 14 residues. Germline CDR1 is SGHRS and CDR2 is YFSETQ. CDR3 amino acids: CASSRSGSTDTQYF. The CDR3 DNA reads as TGCGCCAGCAGTCGTAGCGGGAGCACAGATACGCAGTATTTT. Together with reference TRBV5-1 and TRBJ2-3, the CDR3 gives the full variable domain: KAGVTQTPRYLIKTRGQQVTLSCSPISGHRSVSWYQQTPGQGLQFLFEYFSETQRNKGNFPGRFSGRQFSNSRSEMNVSTLELGDSALYLCASSRSGSTDTQYFGPGTRLTVL.

This rearrangement joins TRBV4-1 to TRBJ1-1; unclear D gene. The CDR3 is made up of 16 amino acids. CDR1 and CDR2 (germline): MGHRA, YSYEKL. V was cut by 0 bases and J by 6 bases, with 17 bases left in between. DNA for the CDR3: TGCGCCAGCAGCCAAGAATTTGACTTCCGACGCGCTGAAGCTTTCTTT. Residues: CASSQEFDFRRAEAFF.

The genes are TRBV27 and TRBJ1-1; D not certain. Germline V gene data show CDR1 as MNHEY and CDR2 as SMNVEV (reference sequence). The CDR3 extends over 14 amino acids. Deletions cut 2 bases from V and 5 bases from J, with 12 bases between. CDR3 DNA: TGTGCCAGCAGTTTACGAATCCTGGGAACTGAAGCTTTCTTT. Its protein product is CASSLRILGTEAFF.

The chain carries TRBV9 and TRBJ2-1; the match to TRBD2 covers 14 bases. Germline V gives CDR1 SGDLS, CDR2 YYNGEE. V lost 1 base, J lost 5 bases, and 5 bases stayed unmatched. This CDR3 region has 17 residues. The DNA of the CDR3 is TGTGCCAGCAGCGTACAGCGACTAGCGGGGGGGAACAATGAGCAGTTCTTC. Translating it yields CASSVQRLAGGNNEQFF.